This T cell receptor (beta chain) originates from a study of cytomegalovirus exposure and HLA in healthy donors. The CDR3 spans 13 residues. CDR1 MNHEY and CDR2 SVGAGI come from the germline V gene. V was clipped by 5 bases and J by 7 bases, with 11 bases between them. Regarding this clone: Its specificity is unknown.

Study-wide findings and caveats: Rare TCR sequences predominated, though certain public TCRs were found in many donors.

The PCR ran on 60 Vbeta and 13 Jbeta primers. The authors' processing: Later reanalysis found 75 million to 95 million unique TCR beta chains, roughly 9.9 million of them shared. Profiling relied on immunoSEQ multiplex PCR, and the TCRdb table lists in-frame clones only, not all of them. From that table come the V and J calls and clone size; the DNA was used to work out D and trimming. The table for this sample gives roughly 70,000 clones. The receptor comes from a female donor in good health and CMV-seropositive. This chain joins TRBV6-5 and TRBJ2-2; D is unclear. The sequencing sample was made of PBMCs. The CDR3 loop is CASSLDWNGELFF. The DNA of the CDR3 is TGTGCCAGCAGTCTAGACTGGAACGGGGAGCTGTTTTTT.